A selection of T cell receptor beta chains follows, all from one sample in a study of CD8 T cells in ankylosing spondylitis. Via MiXCR, TCRdb re-called the 5' RACE reads, giving one row per CDR3 protein. The top ten clones hold about 49% of a sample with 30,000 to 45,000 distinct CDR3 sequences, 16% of them seen once. Sequences were obtained from blood. Source of these receptors: a male donor with ankylosing spondylitis or in good health (not recorded which). Each CDR3 is given with its conserved first and last residue. Fields, in order: D gene, clone size, V gene, J gene, CDR3 DNA, CDR3 protein. The D gene is left open where the match is weak. Size is omitted from some rows. Given values are once, few, many or a class for expanded clones.

NA	once	TRBV7-9	TRBJ2-2	TGTGCCAGCAGCTTCGTACGACACCTCGCGAACACCGGGGAGCTGTTTTTT	CASSFVRHLANTGELFF
NA	NA	TRBV10-3	TRBJ2-2	TGTGCCGCGAGCCCCGGGAGAGGGCAAGAAAAGCTGTTTTTT	CAASPGRGQEKLFF
TRBD1	few	TRBV10-1	TRBJ1-5	TGCGCCAGCAGTCGCCCGGACAGGAACGATCAGCCCCAGCATTTT	CASSRPDRNDQPQHF
NA	few	TRBV12-3/TRBV12-4	TRBJ2-2	TGTGCCAGCAGTTTACGAGGGACCACCGGGGAGCTGTTTTTT	CASSLRGTTGELFF
TRBD1	NA	TRBV5-1	TRBJ2-2	TGCGCCAGCAGCTATGACAGGGTGTATACCGGGGAGCTGTTTTTT	CASSYDRVYTGELFF
NA	NA	TRBV29-1	TRBJ2-2	TGCAGCGTTGGGGGGGCGCCGAACACCGGGGAGCTGTTTTTT	CSVGGAPNTGELFF
TRBD2	NA	TRBV29-1	TRBJ2-3	TGCAGCGTTGGGGGAGGGACAGATACGCAGTATTTT	CSVGGGTDTQYF
NA	medium-sized	TRBV14	TRBJ2-2	TGTGCCAGCAGCCAAGAAGCCGGGTCCTACACCGGGGAGCTGTTTTTT	CASSQEAGSYTGELFF
NA	NA	TRBV14	TRBJ2-1	TGTGCCAGCAGCCACTCTATCAATGAGCAGTTCTTC	CASSHSINEQFF
NA	few	TRBV10-3	TRBJ2-3	TGTGCCATCAGTGAAGAGATTGGGAGGACAGATACGCAGTATTTT	CAISEEIGRTDTQYF
NA	NA	TRBV7-2	TRBJ1-1	TGTGCCAGCAGCCCATACCGGTACAGGAACACTGAAGCTTTCTTT	CASSPYRYRNTEAFF
NA	few	TRBV6-6	TRBJ2-3	TGTGCCAGCAGTTACCCAGAGGGGGCGGGAGGTAGAAATACGCAGTATTTT	CASSYPEGAGGRNTQYF
NA	NA	TRBV28	TRBJ2-1	TGTGCCAGCAGTTTTGGGGAGAATGAGCAGTTCTTC	CASSFGENEQFF
TRBD1	few	TRBV29-1	TRBJ2-2	TGCAGCGCCACAGGGGACACCGGGGAGCTGTTTTTT	CSATGDTGELFF
NA	many	TRBV12-3/TRBV12-4	TRBJ1-1	TGTGCCAGCAGTTTTAGAGGTCGTGGGGGAGCTTTCTTT	CASSFRGRGGAFF
NA	NA	TRBV6-1	TRBJ2-2	TGTGCCAGTACTACCGAAACCGGACCGGAGCTGTTTTTT	CASTTETGPELFF
NA	few	TRBV5-1	TRBJ2-2	TGCGCCAGCAGAGTTGGCCACCAAAGCGGGGAGCTGTTTTTT	CASRVGHQSGELFF
NA	NA	TRBV20-1	TRBJ2-3	TGCAGTGCTGCCGTAGAGGGGGTGTCAGATACGCAGTATTTT	CSAAVEGVSDTQYF
TRBD1	NA	TRBV29-1	TRBJ2-1	TGCAGCGGGGGGGGGACAGGGTTGAATGAGCAGTTCTTC	CSGGGTGLNEQFF
NA	NA	TRBV10-3	TRBJ2-1	TGTGCCATCAGGCCCATGGAGCGGGATGAGCAGTTCTTC	CAIRPMERDEQFF
NA	few	TRBV6-2/TRBV6-3	TRBJ2-2	TGTGCCAGCAGTTACCCTCCGTCCGGGGAGCTGTTTTTT	CASSYPPSGELFF
TRBD2	NA	TRBV7-3	TRBJ2-5	TGTGCCAGCAGCTCCGCGGGGGGAGAGACCCAGTACTTC	CASSSAGGETQYF
TRBD2	many	TRBV25-1	TRBJ2-4	TGTGCCAGCAGTGAGGCCGAGCGGGAGACCAAAAACATTCAGTACTTC	CASSEAERETKNIQYF
TRBD2	NA	TRBV3-1	TRBJ2-1	TGTGCCAGCAGCCAAGTTAGCGGGGCTTTCAATGAGCAGTTCTTC	CASSQVSGAFNEQFF
TRBD2	NA	TRBV4-2	TRBJ2-2	TGTGCCAGCAGCCAAGATCTGCTAGCGGGGGAAATGGGGCTCACCGGGGAGCTGTTTTTT	CASSQDLLAGEMGLTGELFF
NA	few	TRBV4-2	TRBJ1-1	TGTGCCAGCAGCCAAGATCCCTTAGGGATTGAAGCTTTCTTT	CASSQDPLGIEAFF
TRBD1	few	TRBV28	TRBJ1-2	TGTGCCAGCAGTGGCCCGGGACAGGGGTTCTATGGCTACACCTTC	CASSGPGQGFYGYTF
TRBD2	few	TRBV20-1	TRBJ2-3	TGCAGTGCTAGAAGAAGGACTAGCGGGAGGGATACGCAGTATTTT	CSARRRTSGRDTQYF
NA	NA	TRBV12-3/TRBV12-4	TRBJ2-3	TGTGCCAGCAGTTTGGCGGGGCGGACAGATACGCAGTATTTT	CASSLAGRTDTQYF
NA	few	TRBV29-1	TRBJ2-7	TGCAGCGTTGCATATCGCTCCTACGAGCAGTACTTC	CSVAYRSYEQYF
NA	NA	TRBV11-2	TRBJ2-4	TGTGCCAGCAGCTTAGGACGGGTAGCCAAAAACATTCAGTACTTC	CASSLGRVAKNIQYF
NA	NA	TRBV5-1	TRBJ2-1	TGCGCCAGCAGCCCATTAACGGCCTACAATGAGCAGTTCTTC	CASSPLTAYNEQFF
TRBD1	once	TRBV20-1	TRBJ2-1	TGCAGTGTCCCCGGACAGGGCGACAATGAGCAGTTCTTC	CSVPGQGDNEQFF
NA	NA	TRBV29-1	TRBJ1-1	TGCAGCGTAACGACAGAGAGAGACACTGAAGCTTTCTTT	CSVTTERDTEAFF
NA	few	TRBV12-3/TRBV12-4	TRBJ2-3	TGTGCCAGCAGCCCCGGGACAGATACGCAGTATTTT	CASSPGTDTQYF
TRBD2	few	TRBV29-1	TRBJ2-1	TGCAGCGGTAAGCGGGGGGGCCGCAACAATGAGCAGTTCTTC	CSGKRGGRNNEQFF
TRBD1	few	TRBV5-1	TRBJ2-2	TGCGCCAGCAGCTCCGACAGGGGGCTCACCGGGGAGCTGTTTTTT	CASSSDRGLTGELFF
NA	NA	TRBV30	TRBJ1-2	TGTGCCTGGAGTGAAACCTATGGCTACACCTTC	CAWSETYGYTF
NA	NA	TRBV5-1	TRBJ2-5	TGCGCCAGCAGCCCCGTTTCAGCTCGAGAGACCCAGTACTTC	CASSPVSARETQYF
NA	NA	TRBV6-2/TRBV6-3	TRBJ2-1	TGTGCCAGCAATGTTAGAGGACTACCTACCAATGAGCAGTTCTTC	CASNVRGLPTNEQFF
NA	few	TRBV7-8	TRBJ1-1	TGTGCCAGCAGCTTAGTTCGGGGGGTGGCTGGTTTGAACACTGAAGCTTTCTTT	CASSLVRGVAGLNTEAFF
TRBD2	few	TRBV5-1	TRBJ2-1	TGCGCCAGCAGCTTGGCCCTAGCGGACAATGAGCAGTTCTTC	CASSLALADNEQFF
TRBD2	NA	TRBV6-2/TRBV6-3	TRBJ2-7	TGTGCCAGCAGCCGGACTAGCGGGAGGAACGGAGGCGAGCAGTACTTC	CASSRTSGRNGGEQYF
NA	NA	TRBV6-1	TRBJ1-6	TGTGCCAGCAGTCCAAGGACAGTTCTCTTAATTTTT	CASSPRTVLLIF
TRBD2	NA	TRBV11-3	TRBJ2-1	TGTGCCAGCAGCTCCGGGCCTAGCGGACACAATGAGCAGTTCTTC	CASSSGPSGHNEQFF
NA	many	TRBV20-1	TRBJ2-2	TGCAGTGCTGGGAAGGGGTTCGGGGAGCTGTTTTTT	CSAGKGFGELFF
NA	few	TRBV29-1	TRBJ2-5	TGCAGCGTTAGCGGGACAGGGACTAGGGAGACCCAGTACTTC	CSVSGTGTRETQYF
NA	NA	TRBV5-1	TRBJ2-1	TGCGCCAGCAGCTGGGACCCCAATGAGCAGTTCTTC	CASSWDPNEQFF
NA	NA	TRBV12-3/TRBV12-4	TRBJ2-7	TGTGCCAGCAGTCCTAGCGCGCTTCCCTACGAGCAGTACTTC	CASSPSALPYEQYF
TRBD2	few	TRBV29-1	TRBJ2-1	TGCAGCGTTGAGTCTAGCGGGAACCCAACCAATGAGCAGTTCTTC	CSVESSGNPTNEQFF
NA	few	TRBV28	TRBJ2-7	TGTGCCAGCAGTTTCTCCGGACTGAAACTGCAGTACTTC	CASSFSGLKLQYF
NA	NA	TRBV4-1	TRBJ2-1	TGCGCCAGCAGCCACCTTGCTGGACGGGTGAAGAATGAGCAGTTCTTC	CASSHLAGRVKNEQFF
TRBD2	NA	TRBV12-3/TRBV12-4	TRBJ2-3	TGTGCCAGCAGTCCGCGCCGACTAGCGGGAAGCACAGATACGCAGTATTTT	CASSPRRLAGSTDTQYF
NA	NA	TRBV6-4	TRBJ2-2	TGTGCCAGCAGTGAAGTACAGGGAGGCGGGGAGCTGTTTTTT	CASSEVQGGGELFF